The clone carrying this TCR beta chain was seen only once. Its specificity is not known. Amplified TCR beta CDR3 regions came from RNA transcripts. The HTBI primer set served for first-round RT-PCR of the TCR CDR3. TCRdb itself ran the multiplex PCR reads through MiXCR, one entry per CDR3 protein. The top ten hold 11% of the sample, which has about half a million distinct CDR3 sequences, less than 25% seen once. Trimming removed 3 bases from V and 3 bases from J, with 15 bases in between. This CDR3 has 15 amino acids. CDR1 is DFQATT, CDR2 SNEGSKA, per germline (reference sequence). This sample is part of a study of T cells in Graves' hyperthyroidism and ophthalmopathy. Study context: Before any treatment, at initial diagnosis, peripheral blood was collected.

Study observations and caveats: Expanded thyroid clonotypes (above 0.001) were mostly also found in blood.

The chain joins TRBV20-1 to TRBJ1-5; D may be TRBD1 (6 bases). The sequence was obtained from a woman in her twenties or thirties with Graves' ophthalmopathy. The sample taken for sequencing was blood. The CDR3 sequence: CSARRGWTDNQPQHF. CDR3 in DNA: TGCAGTGCTAGGAGAGGGTGGACAGACAATCAGCCCCAGCATTTT.